The rows below give T cell receptor beta chains drawn from one sample of a study of blood T cell repertoires in COVID-19. Sequencing used immunoSEQ multiplex PCR; TCRdb keeps in-frame clones, though not all of them. The sample carries more than 200,000 clones, around 90% recorded once. The source material was peripheral blood. Receptors originate from a man between 18 and 35 years old with active or convalescent COVID-19. Each CDR3 is given with its conserved first and last residue. Fields, in order: CDR3 DNA, CDR3 protein, clone size, J gene, D gene, V gene. The D gene is left open where the match is weak. Only some rows state a clone size, as once, few, many or a class for expanded clones.

CDR3 DNA: TGTGCCAGCAGCGCACTAGCGGGAGGGGTTGAGCAGTTCTTC
CDR3 protein: CASSALAGGVEQFF
clone size: .
J gene: TRBJ2-1
D gene: TRBD2
V gene: TRBV13

CDR3 DNA: TGTGCCAGCAGCTTAGCGGCCCGCGGCACTGAAGCTTTCTTT
CDR3 protein: CASSLAARGTEAFF
clone size: .
J gene: TRBJ1-1
D gene: .
V gene: TRBV11-2

CDR3 DNA: TGTGCCAGCAGTTCCGTCACGGCTAGCGGGAGGGCTTGGAATGAGCAGTTCTTC
CDR3 protein: CASSSVTASGRAWNEQFF
clone size: .
J gene: TRBJ2-1
D gene: TRBD2
V gene: TRBV28

CDR3 DNA: TGCAGCGTTGGCCAGGGCAATCAGCCCCAGCATTTT
CDR3 protein: CSVGQGNQPQHF
clone size: .
J gene: TRBJ1-5
D gene: .
V gene: TRBV29-1

CDR3 DNA: TGTGCCAGCAGGCGAGGACAGGGGACGATATATGGCTACACCTTC
CDR3 protein: CASRRGQGTIYGYTF
clone size: .
J gene: TRBJ1-2
D gene: TRBD1
V gene: TRBV28

CDR3 DNA: TGTGCCAGCTCACCTTCTCTCTACGAGCAGTACTTC
CDR3 protein: CASSPSLYEQYF
clone size: .
J gene: TRBJ2-7
D gene: .
V gene: TRBV18

CDR3 DNA: TGTGCCAGCAGCAAAGACAGGGGGCTGAGGAATTCACCCCTCCACTTT
CDR3 protein: CASSKDRGLRNSPLHF
clone size: .
J gene: TRBJ1-6
D gene: TRBD1
V gene: TRBV5-4

CDR3 DNA: TGTGCCAGTAGTATGGTACCAGGGGGCCGAGGCGGGGAGCTGTTTTTT
CDR3 protein: CASSMVPGGRGGELFF
clone size: .
J gene: TRBJ2-2
D gene: TRBD1
V gene: TRBV19

CDR3 DNA: TGCGCCAGCAGCGAAAGAGGGACTAGCGGGGATGAGCAGTTCTTC
CDR3 protein: CASSERGTSGDEQFF
clone size: .
J gene: TRBJ2-1
D gene: TRBD2
V gene: TRBV5-1

CDR3 DNA: TGTGCAAGTCGCTTAAGGCGGGACAGGGACTACAATGAGCAGTTCTTC
CDR3 protein: CASRLRRDRDYNEQFF
clone size: .
J gene: TRBJ2-1
D gene: .
V gene: TRBV12-2

CDR3 DNA: TGTGCCAGCAGCAACGCCGAAGGGGAGTATTTT
CDR3 protein: CASSNAEGEYF
clone size: .
J gene: TRBJ2-3
D gene: .
V gene: TRBV7-9

CDR3 DNA: TGTGCCAGTAGTACCCCCCCGGGACAGGGATATAGCAATCAGCCCCAGCATTTT
CDR3 protein: CASSTPPGQGYSNQPQHF
clone size: .
J gene: TRBJ1-5
D gene: TRBD1
V gene: TRBV19

CDR3 DNA: TGTGCCAGCAGTGAATCCGGGACAGGGGAAAAACTGTTTTTT
CDR3 protein: CASSESGTGEKLFF
clone size: .
J gene: TRBJ1-4
D gene: TRBD1
V gene: TRBV25-1

CDR3 DNA: TGTGCCAGAAGCCTAGAGCCGGGAAGCTTGAACACCGGGGAGCTGTTTTTT
CDR3 protein: CARSLEPGSLNTGELFF
clone size: once
J gene: TRBJ2-2
D gene: .
V gene: TRBV5-3

CDR3 DNA: TGTGCCAGTAGTAACGTAGGGGATCAGCCCCAGCATTTT
CDR3 protein: CASSNVGDQPQHF
clone size: .
J gene: TRBJ1-5
D gene: .
V gene: TRBV19

CDR3 DNA: TGTGCCAGCAGTGACGGGGGTCGTAATGAAAAACTGTTTTTT
CDR3 protein: CASSDGGRNEKLFF
clone size: .
J gene: TRBJ1-4
D gene: .
V gene: TRBV6-1

CDR3 DNA: TGTGCCACCAGCAGAGCGGGAAACTACGAGCAGTACTTC
CDR3 protein: CATSRAGNYEQYF
clone size: .
J gene: TRBJ2-7
D gene: .
V gene: TRBV15

CDR3 DNA: TGTGCCAGCAACGAACAGAGCAATCAGCCCCAGCATTTT
CDR3 protein: CASNEQSNQPQHF
clone size: few
J gene: TRBJ1-5
D gene: .
V gene: TRBV6-5

CDR3 DNA: TGTGCCAGCAGCTTGCTGACAGCCCTCTATGGCTACACCTTC
CDR3 protein: CASSLLTALYGYTF
clone size: .
J gene: TRBJ1-2
D gene: .
V gene: TRBV7-2

CDR3 DNA: TGTGCCAGCAGTGCCCGAACAGGGCTCGAGCAGTACTTC
CDR3 protein: CASSARTGLEQYF
clone size: .
J gene: TRBJ2-7
D gene: .
V gene: TRBV2

CDR3 DNA: TGCGCCAGCAGCCAAGATTTGGGACAGAGCTCCTATAATTCACCCCTCCACTTT
CDR3 protein: CASSQDLGQSSYNSPLHF
clone size: .
J gene: TRBJ1-6
D gene: TRBD1
V gene: TRBV4-3

CDR3 DNA: TGTGCCTGGAGTGTTGGGCGGGGGGGCTACAATGAGCAGTTCTTC
CDR3 protein: CAWSVGRGGYNEQFF
clone size: .
J gene: TRBJ2-1
D gene: TRBD2
V gene: TRBV30

CDR3 DNA: TGCAGCGTGGCAGGGGGCCGGAACACTGAAGCTTTCTTT
CDR3 protein: CSVAGGRNTEAFF
clone size: .
J gene: TRBJ1-1
D gene: TRBD1
V gene: TRBV29-1

CDR3 DNA: TGCGCCAGCAGCAGGGGTAGGGCAGGTGGCCAAAACATTCAGTACTTC
CDR3 protein: CASSRGRAGGQNIQYF
clone size: .
J gene: TRBJ2-4
D gene: .
V gene: TRBV4-3

CDR3 DNA: TGTGCCAGCAGTCGGCAGGCAGATCAGCCCCAGCATTTT
CDR3 protein: CASSRQADQPQHF
clone size: .
J gene: TRBJ1-5
D gene: .
V gene: TRBV2

CDR3 DNA: TGTGCCAGCACTCCCAGGGGGACCCTTCTCGGCGAGCAGTACTTC
CDR3 protein: CASTPRGTLLGEQYF
clone size: .
J gene: TRBJ2-7
D gene: TRBD1
V gene: TRBV6-5

CDR3 DNA: TGTGCCAGCAGTGCCTCATCTCAGGGGAATGTTTTCTTT
CDR3 protein: CASSASSQGNVFF
clone size: .
J gene: TRBJ1-1
D gene: .
V gene: TRBV6-4

CDR3 DNA: TGTGCCAGCAGTGGTCCTTCCAGGGAGCAGTACTTC
CDR3 protein: CASSGPSREQYF
clone size: .
J gene: TRBJ2-7
D gene: .
V gene: TRBV2

CDR3 DNA: TGCAGCTGCAGGGCCGGGGAGACCCAGTACTTC
CDR3 protein: CSCRAGETQYF
clone size: .
J gene: TRBJ2-5
D gene: .
V gene: TRBV20-1

CDR3 DNA: TGTGCCAGCAGTTTCGTGGGGGCGGGAAACACCATATATTTT
CDR3 protein: CASSFVGAGNTIYF
clone size: .
J gene: TRBJ1-3
D gene: .
V gene: TRBV28

CDR3 DNA: TGCAGCGTTCCGTACAGGGGAAACTATGGCTACACCTTC
CDR3 protein: CSVPYRGNYGYTF
clone size: .
J gene: TRBJ1-2
D gene: TRBD1
V gene: TRBV29-1

CDR3 DNA: TGTGCCAGCAGTTACGGGGGGACAGGGAGATACGAGCAGTACTTC
CDR3 protein: CASSYGGTGRYEQYF
clone size: .
J gene: TRBJ2-7
D gene: TRBD1
V gene: TRBV6-5

CDR3 DNA: TGTGCCAGCAGCCAGGGGCTTAACTATGGCTACACCTTC
CDR3 protein: CASSQGLNYGYTF
clone size: once
J gene: TRBJ1-2
D gene: .
V gene: TRBV3-1/TRBV3-2

CDR3 DNA: TGTGCCAGCAGCTTGAGGCAGGGGCGGCTTGCCTACGAGCAGTACTTC
CDR3 protein: CASSLRQGRLAYEQYF
clone size: .
J gene: TRBJ2-7
D gene: .
V gene: TRBV5-6

CDR3 DNA: TGTGCCAGCAGCTTCGGGTCAGGGGGTTATGGCTACACCTTC
CDR3 protein: CASSFGSGGYGYTF
clone size: .
J gene: TRBJ1-2
D gene: TRBD1
V gene: TRBV7-9

CDR3 DNA: TGTGCCAGCAGTGAAGGCGGGAGGGCCGGTGAGACCCAGTACTTC
CDR3 protein: CASSEGGRAGETQYF
clone size: .
J gene: TRBJ2-5
D gene: TRBD2
V gene: TRBV6-1

CDR3 DNA: TGTGCCAGCAGCTTGATAGGGGGCGTCACCGGGGAGCTGTTTTTT
CDR3 protein: CASSLIGGVTGELFF
clone size: .
J gene: TRBJ2-2
D gene: TRBD1
V gene: TRBV7-2

CDR3 DNA: TGTGCCAGCTCTCTACTCAGGGACAGCGGCGACACTGGCTACACCTTC
CDR3 protein: CASSLLRDSGDTGYTF
clone size: .
J gene: TRBJ1-2
D gene: TRBD1
V gene: TRBV18

CDR3 DNA: TGTGCCAGCAGCCTGACAGTCTACAATGAGCAGTTCTTC
CDR3 protein: CASSLTVYNEQFF
clone size: .
J gene: TRBJ2-1
D gene: .
V gene: TRBV7-2

CDR3 DNA: TGCGCCAGCAGCCAATCCGGGACACCTGGAAACACCATATATTTT
CDR3 protein: CASSQSGTPGNTIYF
clone size: few
J gene: TRBJ1-3
D gene: .
V gene: TRBV4-3

CDR3 DNA: TGTGCCAGCAGTTCACAGGGAGGGTACAATGAGCAGTTCTTC
CDR3 protein: CASSSQGGYNEQFF
clone size: .
J gene: TRBJ2-1
D gene: .
V gene: TRBV27

CDR3 DNA: TGTGCCAGCAGTGAAGCGCCCGGACAGAACTATGGCTACACCTTC
CDR3 protein: CASSEAPGQNYGYTF
clone size: .
J gene: TRBJ1-2
D gene: .
V gene: TRBV2

CDR3 DNA: TGCGCCAGCAGCCGGGACAGGGGGCATGGCTACACCTTC
CDR3 protein: CASSRDRGHGYTF
clone size: .
J gene: TRBJ1-2
D gene: TRBD1
V gene: TRBV5-1

CDR3 DNA: TGTGCCAGCACCGAAGGGGGGGGATCACCCCTCCACTTT
CDR3 protein: CASTEGGGSPLHF
clone size: .
J gene: TRBJ1-6
D gene: .
V gene: TRBV12-3/TRBV12-4

CDR3 DNA: TGTGCCAGTAGTATTCTTCGAGCGGAGATAAATGAGCAGTTCTTC
CDR3 protein: CASSILRAEINEQFF
clone size: .
J gene: TRBJ2-1
D gene: .
V gene: TRBV19

CDR3 DNA: TGTGCCAGCAGCGACCCCCCTAGTGGGGCAAATGAGCAGTTCTTC
CDR3 protein: CASSDPPSGANEQFF
clone size: .
J gene: TRBJ2-1
D gene: .
V gene: TRBV7-2

CDR3 DNA: TGCGCCAGCAGCTTGTTACAGGGGAACACTGAAGCTTTCTTT
CDR3 protein: CASSLLQGNTEAFF
clone size: .
J gene: TRBJ1-1
D gene: .
V gene: TRBV5-1

CDR3 DNA: TGTGCCAGTAGTATGTTCTCGCCTGGAGCATATGGCTACACCTTC
CDR3 protein: CASSMFSPGAYGYTF
clone size: .
J gene: TRBJ1-2
D gene: .
V gene: TRBV19

CDR3 DNA: TGCGCCAGCAGCTTCTCCACAGATACGCAGTATTTT
CDR3 protein: CASSFSTDTQYF
clone size: .
J gene: TRBJ2-3
D gene: .
V gene: TRBV5-1

CDR3 DNA: TGTGCCAGCAGCTATCTCAAGGGACAGGGAGAGAATCAGCCCCAGCATTTT
CDR3 protein: CASSYLKGQGENQPQHF
clone size: .
J gene: TRBJ1-5
D gene: TRBD1
V gene: TRBV7-7

CDR3 DNA: TGTGCCAGCAGCAAACAGAGAGAGACCCAGTACTTC
CDR3 protein: CASSKQRETQYF
clone size: .
J gene: TRBJ2-5
D gene: .
V gene: TRBV6-5

CDR3 DNA: TGTGCCAGCAGCACGGGACAGGGGAAAGCTTTCTTT
CDR3 protein: CASSTGQGKAFF
clone size: .
J gene: TRBJ1-1
D gene: TRBD1
V gene: TRBV5-5

CDR3 DNA: TGCGCCAGCAGCCAAGTGGGACATGGGTCACCCCTCCACTTT
CDR3 protein: CASSQVGHGSPLHF
clone size: .
J gene: TRBJ1-6
D gene: .
V gene: TRBV4-3

CDR3 DNA: TGTGCCAGCAGCGTGGGACAGGGGTACTATGGCTACACCTTC
CDR3 protein: CASSVGQGYYGYTF
clone size: .
J gene: TRBJ1-2
D gene: TRBD1
V gene: TRBV9

CDR3 DNA: TGTGCCAGCAGTGCAGGGACTAGCGGGGGGACATCCTACGAGCAGTACTTC
CDR3 protein: CASSAGTSGGTSYEQYF
clone size: .
J gene: TRBJ2-7
D gene: TRBD2
V gene: TRBV6-1

CDR3 DNA: TGTGCCACCAGCAGAGATCCAGGGGCATATAATTCACCCCTCCACTTT
CDR3 protein: CATSRDPGAYNSPLHF
clone size: .
J gene: TRBJ1-6
D gene: .
V gene: TRBV15

CDR3 DNA: TGTGCCAGCAGCTTACAGACAACGACCTACGAGCAGTACTTC
CDR3 protein: CASSLQTTTYEQYF
clone size: .
J gene: TRBJ2-7
D gene: .
V gene: TRBV11-2

CDR3 DNA: TGCGCCAGCAGCTTCCCGGGACAGGGGGCGACCTCTGGGGCCAACGTCCTGACTTTC
CDR3 protein: CASSFPGQGATSGANVLTF
clone size: .
J gene: TRBJ2-6
D gene: TRBD1
V gene: TRBV5-1

CDR3 DNA: TGTGCCAGCAGTGAAGGTAGCACCCTCTATGGCTACACCTTC
CDR3 protein: CASSEGSTLYGYTF
clone size: .
J gene: TRBJ1-2
D gene: .
V gene: TRBV6-1

CDR3 DNA: TGTGCCAGCAGCTTAATGGGGGGTGGCTACACCTTC
CDR3 protein: CASSLMGGGYTF
clone size: .
J gene: TRBJ1-2
D gene: .
V gene: TRBV11-2